The present T cell receptor (beta chain) was sequenced within a study of T cell responses to AZD1222 COVID-19 vaccine. There are 16 residues in the CDR3. Germline loops: CDR1 SGHDT, CDR2 YYEEEE. J gave up 9 bases and V 1 base, and 15 bases lay outside the gene matches. Sequenced by immunoSEQ multiplex PCR; TCRdb stores in-frame clones only, minus some. The top ten clones hold around a sixth of a sample with about 100,000 clones, about 91% of them seen once. As regards this clone: What it binds is not known.

Study results and limitations: With dominance at 160-218 and 743-854, vaccine-associated CD4 TCRs spanned spike.

The input for sequencing was peripheral blood, taken on day 0 of AZD1222 vaccination. The chain recombines TRBV5-6 with TRBJ2-5; 7 bases are shared with TRBD2. The sequence came from an adult in good health. The CDR3 here is CASSLRVGRAGLSQYF. DNA for the CDR3: TGTGCCAGCAGCTTGAGGGTTGGGAGAGCGGGACTGTCCCAGTACTTC.